The sequence of this T cell receptor (beta chain) was determined in a study of CD8 T cells in ankylosing spondylitis. Findings and caveats of the study: Among TCR beta sequences, a motif of several highly homologous variants appeared characteristic of ankylosing spondylitis blood. Significantly higher representation of disease-linked clones was reported for matched ankylosing spondylitis synovial fluid. Peripheral blood samples showed relatively rare disease-linked clones, and these clones were CD8+.

It was by quantitative 5'-RACE with molecular barcodes that TCR beta libraries were made. TCRdb re-called the 5' RACE reads through MiXCR, storing one row per CDR3 protein. The table shows 250,000 or so distinct CDR3 sequences, with roughly 25% occurring only once. In germline, CDR1 is GTSNPN, CDR2 SVGIG (reference sequence). V shed 1 base and J shed 8 bases, with 17 bases lying between them. The CDR3 runs 14 residues. As concerns this clonotype: No antigen is known for it.

This chain links TRBV30 with TRBJ1-2, with a weak D call TRBD1 (5 bases). This clonotype was sampled from a male donor with ankylosing spondylitis or in good health (not recorded which). The sequencing sample was made of blood, either unsorted or a sorted T cell fraction (not recorded which). The CDR3, as DNA: TGTGCCTGGAGTGCCCGGGGGTTCGGCTTAGGCTACACCTTC. Translation gives CAWSARGFGLGYTF.